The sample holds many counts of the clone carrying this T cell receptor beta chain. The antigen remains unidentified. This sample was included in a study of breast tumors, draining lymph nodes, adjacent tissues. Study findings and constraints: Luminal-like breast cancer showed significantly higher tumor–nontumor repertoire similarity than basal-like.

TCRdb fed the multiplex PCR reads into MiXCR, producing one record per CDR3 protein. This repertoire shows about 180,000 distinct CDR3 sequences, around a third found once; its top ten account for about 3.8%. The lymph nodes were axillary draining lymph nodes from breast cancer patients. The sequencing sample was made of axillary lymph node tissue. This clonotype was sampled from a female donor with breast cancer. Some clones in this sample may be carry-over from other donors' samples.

The chain's CDR3 is CASSTDTSEQFF. Written as DNA, the CDR3 is TGTGCCAGCAGTACCGACACCAGTGAGCAGTTCTTC. This chain joins TRBV12-3 or TRBV12-4 and TRBJ2-1; D unresolved. V was cut by 5 bases and J by 9 bases, with 11 bases left in between. This CDR3 is 12 amino acids long.